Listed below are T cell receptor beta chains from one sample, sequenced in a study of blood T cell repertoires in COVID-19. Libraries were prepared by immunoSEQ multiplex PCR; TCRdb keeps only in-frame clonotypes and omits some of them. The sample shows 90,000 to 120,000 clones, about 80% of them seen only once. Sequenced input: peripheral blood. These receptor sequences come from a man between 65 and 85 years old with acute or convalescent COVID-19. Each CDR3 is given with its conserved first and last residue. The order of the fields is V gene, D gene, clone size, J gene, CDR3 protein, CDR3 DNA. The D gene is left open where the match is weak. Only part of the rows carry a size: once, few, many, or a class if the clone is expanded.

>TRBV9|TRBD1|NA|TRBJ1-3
CASSVGGQVGNTIYF
TGTGCCAGCAGCGTAGGAGGACAGGTTGGAAACACCATATATTTT
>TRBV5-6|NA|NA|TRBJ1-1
CASSLGWGDTEAFF
TGTGCCAGCAGCTTAGGATGGGGGGACACTGAAGCTTTCTTT
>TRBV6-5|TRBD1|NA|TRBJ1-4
CASSLRGEDEKLFF
TGTGCCAGCAGCCTCAGGGGGGAGGATGAAAAACTGTTTTTT
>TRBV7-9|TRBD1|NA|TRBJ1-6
CASSFSPTGVNSPLHF
TGTGCCAGCAGCTTTTCCCCGACAGGGGTCAATTCACCCCTCCACTTT
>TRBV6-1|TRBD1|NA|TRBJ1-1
CASSVAQGGDTEAFF
TGTGCCAGCAGTGTAGCACAGGGGGGTGACACTGAAGCTTTCTTT
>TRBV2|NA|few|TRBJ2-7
CASSVYGGLSEQYF
TGTGCCAGCAGTGTCTACGGGGGGCTCTCCGAGCAGTACTTC
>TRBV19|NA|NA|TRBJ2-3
CASSIEGGRRADTQYF
TGTGCCAGTAGTATAGAAGGGGGTCGCCGGGCAGATACGCAGTATTTT
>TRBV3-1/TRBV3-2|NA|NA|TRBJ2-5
CASSRERAGTQETQYF
TGTGCCAGCAGCCGCGAACGGGCGGGGACTCAAGAGACCCAGTACTTC
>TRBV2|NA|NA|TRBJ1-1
CASSPQGYTEAFF
TGTGCCAGCAGCCCTCAGGGTTACACTGAAGCTTTCTTT
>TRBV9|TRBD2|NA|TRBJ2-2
CASSLGGVNTGELFF
TGTGCCAGCAGCTTGGGAGGGGTGAATACCGGGGAGCTGTTTTTT
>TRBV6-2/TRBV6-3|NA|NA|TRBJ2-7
CASSTFYEQYF
TGTGCCAGCAGTACATTCTACGAGCAGTACTTC
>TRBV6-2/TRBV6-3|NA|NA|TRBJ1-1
CASSYTVQGTETEAFF
TGTGCCAGCAGTTACACAGTTCAGGGTACAGAGACTGAAGCTTTCTTT
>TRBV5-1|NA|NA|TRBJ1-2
CASSLARSNYGYTF
TGCGCCAGCAGCTTGGCCCGGTCAAACTATGGCTACACCTTC
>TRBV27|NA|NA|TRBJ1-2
CASSFGQGGGYTF
TGTGCCAGCAGTTTCGGGCAGGGAGGTGGCTACACCTTC
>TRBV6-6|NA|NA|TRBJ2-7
CASSYSSGGGYEQYF
TGTGCCAGCAGTTATTCCAGCGGAGGTGGCTACGAGCAGTACTTC
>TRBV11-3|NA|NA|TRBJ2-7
CASSLGRASEQYF
TGTGCCAGCAGCTTAGGCAGGGCGTCCGAGCAGTACTTC
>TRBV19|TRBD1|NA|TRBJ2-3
CASSRTGETDTQYF
TGTGCCAGTAGTCGGACAGGGGAAACAGATACGCAGTATTTT
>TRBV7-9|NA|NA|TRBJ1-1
CASSTMAGMNTEAFF
TGTGCCAGCAGTACAATGGCAGGGATGAACACTGAAGCTTTCTTT
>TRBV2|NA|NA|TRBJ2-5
CASSEARTVQETQYF
TGTGCCAGCAGTGAAGCCCGCACAGTACAAGAGACCCAGTACTTC
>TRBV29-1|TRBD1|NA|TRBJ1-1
CSATGDRTEAFF
TGCAGCGCCACAGGGGATCGCACTGAAGCTTTCTTT
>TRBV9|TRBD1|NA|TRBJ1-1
CASSVSTGLNTEAFF
TGTGCCAGCAGCGTATCGACAGGGCTGAACACTGAAGCTTTCTTT
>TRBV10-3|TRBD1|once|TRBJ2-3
CAISWTGIGDTQYF
TGTGCCATCAGTTGGACAGGGATAGGGGATACGCAGTATTTT
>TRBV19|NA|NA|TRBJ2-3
CASSLRDSTDTQYF
TGTGCCAGTAGTCTCAGGGACTCCACAGATACGCAGTATTTT
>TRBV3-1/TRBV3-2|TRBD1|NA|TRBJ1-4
CASSPGTGLKKLFF
TGTGCCAGCAGCCCCGGGACAGGTTTAAAAAAACTGTTTTTT
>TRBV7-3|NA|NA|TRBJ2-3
CASSLKGDTQYF
TGTGCCAGCAGCTTAAAGGGGGATACGCAGTATTTT
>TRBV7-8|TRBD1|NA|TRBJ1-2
CASSLPGTEYGYTF
TGTGCCAGCAGCTTACCTGGGACAGAATATGGCTACACCTTC
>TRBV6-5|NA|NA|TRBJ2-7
CASRWGPPSYEQYF
TGTGCCAGCAGATGGGGGCCACCCTCCTACGAGCAGTACTTC
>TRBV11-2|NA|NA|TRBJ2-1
CASSLTGGDLDEQFF
TGTGCCAGCAGCTTAACGGGGGGCGATTTGGATGAGCAGTTCTTC
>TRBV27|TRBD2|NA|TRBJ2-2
CASSWGIAGMNTGELFF
TGTGCCAGCAGTTGGGGCATAGCGGGGATGAACACCGGGGAGCTGTTTTTT
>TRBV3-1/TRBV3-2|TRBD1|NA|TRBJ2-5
CASSQGGRGNQETQYF
TGTGCCAGCAGCCAAGGGGGCAGGGGGAACCAAGAGACCCAGTACTTC
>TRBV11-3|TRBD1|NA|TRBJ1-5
CASSLRTGGPPQHF
TGTGCCAGCAGCCTCCGGACAGGGGGCCCACCCCAGCATTTT
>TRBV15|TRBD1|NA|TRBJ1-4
CATSRDGGQGLSHEKLFF
TGTGCCACCAGCAGAGACGGGGGACAGGGCCTAAGTCATGAAAAACTGTTTTTT
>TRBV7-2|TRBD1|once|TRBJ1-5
CASSTQGNQPQHF
TGTGCCAGCAGCACACAGGGGAATCAGCCCCAGCATTTT
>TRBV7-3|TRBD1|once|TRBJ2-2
CASSRRTGDGELFF
TGTGCCAGCAGCAGGCGGACAGGGGACGGGGAGCTGTTTTTT
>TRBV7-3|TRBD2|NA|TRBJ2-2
CASSPQGGGATGELFF
TGTGCCAGCAGCCCCCAGGGCGGGGGGGCAACGGGGGAGCTGTTTTTT
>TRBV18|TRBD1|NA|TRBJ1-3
CASSASGTALGNTIYF
TGTGCCAGCTCAGCGTCCGGGACAGCCCTGGGAAACACCATATATTTT
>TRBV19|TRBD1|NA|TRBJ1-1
CASKEGADTEAFF
TGTGCCAGTAAGGAGGGGGCGGACACTGAAGCTTTCTTT